Below, 16 T cell receptor beta chains from the same sample are listed, as sequenced in a study of PD-1 blockade in classical Hodgkin lymphoma (TCRdb year 2020). The method was the immunoSEQ multiplex PCR assay. This is the immuneACCESS table as TCRdb keeps it, with only in-frame sequences that have V and J called. A part of the clones is gone; compared with another copy, unresolved V genes explain less than half, and the rest is unexplained. For this sample the table gives roughly 41,000 clones, of which 88% were detected only once. Together, the top ten hold 7.7% of the sample. The time point label of this sample denotes: cycle 2 day 1 (C2D1) of nivolumab. Every trial patient had relapsed after autologous stem cell transplantation, and cohorts A, B and C differed in prior brentuximab vedotin exposure. The material sequenced was peripheral blood mononuclear cells (PBMCs), taken before the second cycle of nivolumab. The receptors shown here come from a human donor with classical Hodgkin lymphoma.

In this sample, this clone turned up a few times. The rearrangement joins TRBV5-1 to TRBJ1-2, with D unresolved. V lost 0 bases and J lost 2, with 2 bases in between. The CDR3 runs 12 residues. Germline V gene data show CDR1 as SGHRS and CDR2 as YFSETQ. The CDR3 reads CASSLDNYGYTF. CDR3 coding DNA: TGCGCCAGCAGCTTGGACAACTATGGCTACACCTTC.

The genes are TRBV2 and TRBJ2-7; D is possibly TRBD1 (6 bases). This CDR3 comprises 14 residues. The V gene lost 6 bases and the J gene lost 2 bases, with 14 bases spanning the gap. Germline V gene lookup returns CDR1 SNHLY and CDR2 FYNNEI. The chain's CDR3 is CASRTRDTTYEQYF. The CDR3 DNA reads as TGTGCCAGCAGGACCAGGGACACGACCTACGAGCAGTACTTC. The entire variable domain, with the rest obtained from reference TRBV2 and TRBJ2-7, is as follows: EPEVTQTPSHQVTQMGQEVILRCVPISNHLYFYWYRQILGQKVEFLVSFYNNEISEKSEIFDDQFSVERPDGSNFTLKIRSTKLEDSAMYFCASRTRDTTYEQYFGPGTRLTVT.

The chain recombines TRBV7-9 with TRBJ1-2; D perhaps matches TRBD1 (6 bases). Trimming removed 2 bases at V and 7 bases at J, with 11 bases between. Germline V CDR1 and CDR2: SEHNR, FQNEAQ (reference sequence). CDR3 length: 13 amino acids. The CDR3 reads CASSLPGAVGYTF. The CDR3 DNA reads TGTGCCAGCAGCTTACCGGGGGCGGTTGGCTACACCTTC.

In this sample, this clone turned up once. V gene TRBV30 combines with J gene TRBJ1-4, with D hard to call. Germline CDR1 reads GTSNPN; CDR2 reads SVGIG (reference sequence). This CDR3 is built from 15 residues. The V end lost 5 bases, the J end lost 6 bases, and 19 bases lay between the germline ends. The CDR3 DNA reads TGTGCCTGGGCATCCGGACGGCCTTTCGATGAAAAACTGTTTTTT. This gives the protein CAWASGRPFDEKLFF. Full variable domain (outside the CDR3, taken from reference TRBV30 and TRBJ1-4): SQTIHQWPATLVQPVGSPLSLECTVEGTSNPNLYWYRQAAGRGLQLLFYSVGIGQISSEVPQNLSASRPQDRQFILSSKKLLLSDSGFYLCAWASGRPFDEKLFFGSGTQLSVL.

The chain links TRBV11-1 to TRBJ1-1, with 7 bases lining up with TRBD1. Unmatched junction bases numbered 8, after V lost 5 bases and J lost 2 bases. CDR1 and CDR2 (germline): SGHAT, FQDESV (reference sequence). CDR3 length: 15 residues. The CDR3 region has the DNA TGTGCCAGCAGCCATATGGGACAGACTAACACTGAAGCTTTCTTT. Residues: CASSHMGQTNTEAFF.

V gene TRBV30 combines with J gene TRBJ2-1, with D possibly TRBD2 on 6 matching bases. Trimming left V 3 bases short and J 8 bases short, with 23 bases between. Germline CDR1 is GTSNPN and CDR2 is SVGIG (reference sequence). This CDR3 has 16 amino acids. The CDR3 loop reads CAWRSVGGRKRDEQFF. The CDR3 nucleotides are TGTGCCTGGAGGTCGGTGGGGGGACGGAAGAGGGATGAGCAGTTCTTC.

This chain connects TRBV19 to TRBJ1-4; D might be TRBD1 (6 bases). V was shortened by 4 bases and J by 8 bases, with 17 bases between the two germline ends. This CDR3 has 15 residues. Germline V gene sequence: CDR1 LNHDA, CDR2 SQIVND (reference sequence). The CDR3 nucleotides read TGTGCCAGTAGTAGTAGACAGGCGAGGGTGGAAAAACTGTTTTTT. This codes for CASSSRQARVEKLFF.

V gene TRBV2 combines with J gene TRBJ2-3; D not resolved. Per germline, CDR1 SNHLY and CDR2 FYNNEI. This CDR3 is 13 amino acids long. Trimming took off 11 bases at V and 1 base at J, with 13 bases between the two ends. The CDR3 nucleotides are TGTGCCGGAAGGACGAGTCGCACAGATACGCAGTATTTT. It is translated as CAGRTSRTDTQYF.

This clone appeared once. V gene TRBV5-6 combines with J gene TRBJ2-2, with 8 bases fitting TRBD1. From germline, CDR1 is SGHDT and CDR2 YYEEEE. J lost 5 bases, V lost 0 bases, and 6 bases had no gene match. The CDR3 totals 16 residues. CDR3 protein: CASSLVGQGKTGELFF. The CDR3 region has the DNA TGTGCCAGCAGCTTGGTTGGACAGGGAAAAACCGGGGAGCTGTTTTTT.

In this sample, this clone turned up a few times. The rearrangement uses TRBV30 and TRBJ1-5, with no clear D. V was cut by 1 base and J by 5 bases, with 12 bases left in between. Germline V lookup: CDR1 GTSNPN, CDR2 SVGIG (reference sequence). This CDR3 region has 14 residues. CDR3: CAWSATLGDQPQHF. CDR3 DNA: TGTGCCTGGAGTGCAACCCTCGGGGATCAGCCCCAGCATTTT.

The chain has TRBV6-5 and TRBJ2-1; 9 nucleotides align to TRBD2. Germline V gene data show CDR1 as MNHEY and CDR2 as SVGAGI. Unmatched junction bases numbered 4, after V lost 0 bases and J lost 7 bases. The CDR3 sequence is 15 residues long. In DNA, the CDR3 is TGTGCCAGCAGTTACTCGGGCGGGAGGGTGAATGAGCAGTTCTTC. This sequence encodes CASSYSGGRVNEQFF.

This clone was seen once. The chain combines TRBV14 with TRBJ2-5, with 7 bases aligning to TRBD1. The CDR3 is 16 amino acids. Germline loops: CDR1 SGHDN, CDR2 FVKESK. V gave up 3 bases and J gave up 5 bases; unmatched junction bases: 12. The CDR3 here is CASSQTLTGDGETQYF. CDR3 nucleotides: TGTGCCAGCAGCCAGACCTTAACAGGGGATGGGGAGACCCAGTACTTC.

The V call is TRBV19, the J call TRBJ2-1, with TRBD2 matching 16 bases. This CDR3 region has 20 residues. Germline V gene sequence: CDR1 LNHDA, CDR2 SQIVND (reference sequence). V was clipped by 3 bases and J by 0 bases; unmatched bases: 8. In DNA form, the CDR3 reads TGTGCCAGTAGTATTAAGGGACTAGCGGGAGGGCCTAGCTCCTACAATGAGCAGTTCTTC. It encodes CASSIKGLAGGPSSYNEQFF.

This rearrangement joins TRBV5-1 to TRBJ1-3, with D unresolved. Germline CDR1 is SGHRS and CDR2 is YFSETQ. CDR3 length: 15 residues. V lost 0 bases and J 2 bases, leaving 9 bases between the germline ends. CDR3 nucleotide sequence: TGCGCCAGCAGCTTGGACCGATTTGCTGGAAACACCATATATTTT. It specifies CASSLDRFAGNTIYF.

This rearrangement joins TRBV7-2 to TRBJ2-5; D remains ambiguous. CDR1 is SGHTA, CDR2 FQGNSA, per germline. The CDR3 runs to 15 residues. Trimming pared 5 bases from V and 8 bases from J, leaving 21 bases between. The CDR3 loop is CASSPGPLDETTQYF. CDR3 in DNA: TGTGCCAGCAGCCCTGGACCCTTAGATGAGACCACCCAGTACTTC.

The genes are TRBV19 and TRBJ2-7; 7 bases map to TRBD2. V lost 7 bases, J lost 1 base, and 10 bases stayed unmatched. Germline values: CDR1 LNHDA, CDR2 SQIVND (reference sequence). The CDR3 totals 15 residues. The chain's CDR3 is CASTTVGGRSYEQYF. The CDR3 DNA reads TGTGCCAGTACCACGGTCGGGGGGAGGTCCTACGAGCAGTACTTC.